Following are 8 T cell receptor beta chains from one sample sequenced in a study of T cell responses to AZD1222 COVID-19 vaccine. Only in-frame clones appear in the TCRdb table, and some are missing; sequencing was by immunoSEQ multiplex PCR. The table lists roughly 100,000 clones, roughly nine tenths of them singletons. Sequences were derived from peripheral blood, sampled on day 0 of AZD1222 vaccination. The source is an adult in good health.

The genes are TRBV7-2 and TRBJ2-7; D ambiguous. Germline-derived CDR1 and CDR2 are SGHTA and FQGNSA. The CDR3 extends over 14 amino acids. V lost 0 bases and J lost 9, with 15 bases in between. The CDR3 region is CASSLASLDLRQYF. Here the CDR3 DNA reads TGTGCCAGCAGCTTAGCGAGTCTGGACCTCCGGCAGTACTTC.

The V gene is TRBV5-6, the J gene TRBJ2-5; no clear D gene. This CDR3 has 15 amino acids. Per the germline V gene, CDR1 is SGHDT and CDR2 is YYEEEE. The ends were cut back, 4 bases at V and 4 bases at J, with 17 bases in the middle. This CDR3 is CASSGIDTARETQYF. In DNA, the CDR3 is TGTGCCAGCAGCGGGATCGACACTGCTCGAGAGACCCAGTACTTC.

The table lists this clone with a count of one. The chain joins TRBV7-3 to TRBJ2-3; D not resolved. Deletions cut 5 bases from V and 2 bases from J, with 11 bases between. CDR1 and CDR2 from the germline V gene are SGHTA and FQGTGA. The CDR3 loop spans 14 amino acids. The CDR3 nucleotides are TGTGCCAGCAGCCGAGCTCGAATCACAGATACGCAGTATTTT. Protein: CASSRARITDTQYF.

This sequence joins TRBV1 and TRBJ1-2. TRBV1 counts as a pseudogene. This CDR3 region has 14 residues. CDR3 bases: TGCACCAGCAGCCAAGAGGGTCCAAACTATGGCTACACCTTC. Amino acid sequence: CTSSQEGPNYGYTF.

The chain combines TRBV7-2 with TRBJ2-3; 8 bases are a match to TRBD1. CDR1 SGHTA and CDR2 FQGNSA come from the germline V gene. This CDR3 has 15 residues. The V and J ends lost 5 bases and 12 bases, in that order; junction bases with no gene match: 16. The CDR3 loop is CASSPPGQGPIFQYF. CDR3 nucleotides: TGTGCCAGCAGCCCCCCCGGACAGGGCCCCATATTTCAGTATTTT.

This clone was picked up one time. CDR3 protein: CASSLVGQGPYEQYF. CDR3 nucleotide sequence: TGTGCCAGCAGCTTAGTAGGACAGGGGCCCTACGAGCAGTACTTC. The chain joins TRBV11-2 to TRBJ2-7, with 9 bases identical to TRBD1. Germline V gives CDR1 SGHAT, CDR2 FQNNGV. V was clipped by 1 base and J by 2 bases; unmatched bases: 3. The CDR3 is 15 residues long.

The rearrangement links TRBV12-3 or TRBV12-4 to TRBJ2-7; the match to TRBD1 covers 7 bases. The J segment lost 12 bases and the V segment lost 5 bases, leaving 10 bases of the junction unmatched. This CDR3 has 12 amino acids. In DNA, the CDR3 is TGTGCCAGCAGTAAGGACAGGCCTAAGATGTACTTC. It codes for CASSKDRPKMYF.

V gene TRBV19 combines with J gene TRBJ1-5, with no clear D. Germline V CDR1 and CDR2: LNHDA, SQIVND (reference sequence). The CDR3 extends over 15 amino acids. V gave up 3 bases and J gave up 3 bases, with 12 bases separating them. CDR3 bases: TGTGCCAGTAGTATCGAAGGCAGCTTCAATCAGCCCCAGCATTTT. It encodes CASSIEGSFNQPQHF.